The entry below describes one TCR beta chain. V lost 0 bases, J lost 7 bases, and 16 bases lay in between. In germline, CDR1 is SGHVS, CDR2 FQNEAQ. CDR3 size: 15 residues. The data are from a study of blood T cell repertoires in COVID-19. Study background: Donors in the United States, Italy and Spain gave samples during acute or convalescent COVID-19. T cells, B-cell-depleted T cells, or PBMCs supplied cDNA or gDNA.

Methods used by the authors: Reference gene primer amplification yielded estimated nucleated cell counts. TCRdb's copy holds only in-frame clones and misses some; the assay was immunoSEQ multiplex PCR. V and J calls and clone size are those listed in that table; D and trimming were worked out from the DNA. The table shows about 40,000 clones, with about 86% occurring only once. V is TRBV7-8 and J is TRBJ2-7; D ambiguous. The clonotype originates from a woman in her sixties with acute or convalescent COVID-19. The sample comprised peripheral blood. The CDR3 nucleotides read TGTGCCAGCAGCTTAGCTTTAACGGCTCGCGGAGAGCAGTACTTC. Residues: CASSLALTARGEQYF.